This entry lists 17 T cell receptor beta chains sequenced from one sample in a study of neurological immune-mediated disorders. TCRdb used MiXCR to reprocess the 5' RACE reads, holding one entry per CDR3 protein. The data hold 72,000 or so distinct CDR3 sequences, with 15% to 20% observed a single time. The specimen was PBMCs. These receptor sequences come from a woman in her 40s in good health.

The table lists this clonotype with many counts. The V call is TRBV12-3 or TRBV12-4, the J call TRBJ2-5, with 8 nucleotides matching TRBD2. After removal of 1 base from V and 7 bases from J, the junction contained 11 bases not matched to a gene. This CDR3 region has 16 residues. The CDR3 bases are TGTGCCAGCAGTTTAGACGAAGGGGCACGGGAGGGGACCCAGTACTTC. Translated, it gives CASSLDEGAREGTQYF.

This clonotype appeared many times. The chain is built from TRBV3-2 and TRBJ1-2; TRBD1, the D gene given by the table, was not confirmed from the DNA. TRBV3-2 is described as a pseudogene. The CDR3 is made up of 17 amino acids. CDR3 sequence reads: CASSQDLAGPWGDGYTF. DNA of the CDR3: TGTGCCAGCAGCCAAGATCTTGCCGGGCCATGGGGCGATGGCTACACCTTC.

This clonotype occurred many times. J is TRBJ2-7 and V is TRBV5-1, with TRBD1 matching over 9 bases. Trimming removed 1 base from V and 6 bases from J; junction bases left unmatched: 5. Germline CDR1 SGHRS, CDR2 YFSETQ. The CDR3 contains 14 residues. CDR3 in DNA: TGCGCCAGCAGCTTGCGGACAGGGGAGACCGAGCAGTACTTC. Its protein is CASSLRTGETEQYF.

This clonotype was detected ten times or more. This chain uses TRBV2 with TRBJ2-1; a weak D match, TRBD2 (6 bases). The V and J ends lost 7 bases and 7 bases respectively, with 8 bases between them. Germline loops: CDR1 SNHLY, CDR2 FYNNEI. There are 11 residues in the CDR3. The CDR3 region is CASTEGNEQFF. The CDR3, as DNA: TGTGCCAGCACGGAGGGGAATGAGCAGTTCTTC.

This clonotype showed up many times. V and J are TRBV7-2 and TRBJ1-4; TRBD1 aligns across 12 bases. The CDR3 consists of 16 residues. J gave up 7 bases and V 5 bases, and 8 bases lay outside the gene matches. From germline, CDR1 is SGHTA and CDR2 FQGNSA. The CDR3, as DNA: TGTGCCAGCAGCCCGGGACAGGGGGCCATCGGTGAAAAACTGTTTTTT. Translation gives CASSPGQGAIGEKLFF. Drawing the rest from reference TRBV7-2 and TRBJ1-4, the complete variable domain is GAGVSQSPSNKVTEKGKDVELRCDPISGHTALYWYRQSLGQGLEFLIYFQGNSAPDKSGLPSDRFSAERTGGSVSTLTIQRTQQEDSAVYLCASSPGQGAIGEKLFFGSGTQLSVL.

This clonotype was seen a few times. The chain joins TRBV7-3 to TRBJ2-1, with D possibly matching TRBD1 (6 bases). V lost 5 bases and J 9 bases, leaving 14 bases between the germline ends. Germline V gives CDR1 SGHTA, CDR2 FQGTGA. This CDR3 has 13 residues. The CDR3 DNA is TGTGCCAGCAGCACCTACAGGGATAGTGAGCAGTTCTTC. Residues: CASSTYRDSEQFF. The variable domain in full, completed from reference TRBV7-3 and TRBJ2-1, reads GAGVSQTPSNKVTEKGKYVELRCDPISGHTALYWYRQSLGQGPEFLIYFQGTGAADDSGLPNDRFFAVRPEGSVSTLKIQRTERGDSAVYLCASSTYRDSEQFFGPGTRLTVL.

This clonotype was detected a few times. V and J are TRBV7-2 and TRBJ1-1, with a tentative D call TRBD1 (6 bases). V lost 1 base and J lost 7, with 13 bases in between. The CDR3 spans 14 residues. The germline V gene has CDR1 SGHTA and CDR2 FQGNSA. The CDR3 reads CASSLGPQGIEAFF. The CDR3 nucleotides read TGTGCCAGCAGCTTAGGGCCGCAGGGGATTGAAGCTTTCTTT.

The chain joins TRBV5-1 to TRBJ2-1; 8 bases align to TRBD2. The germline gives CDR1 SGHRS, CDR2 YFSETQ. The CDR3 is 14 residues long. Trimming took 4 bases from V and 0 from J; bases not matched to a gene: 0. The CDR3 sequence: CASSAGGSYNEQFF. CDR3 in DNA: TGCGCCAGCAGCGCGGGGGGCTCCTACAATGAGCAGTTCTTC.

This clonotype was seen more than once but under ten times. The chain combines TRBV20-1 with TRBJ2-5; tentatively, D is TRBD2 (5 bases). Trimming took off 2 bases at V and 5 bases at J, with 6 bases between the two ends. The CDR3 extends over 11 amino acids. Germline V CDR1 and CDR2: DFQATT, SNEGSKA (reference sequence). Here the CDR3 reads CSARTGETQYF. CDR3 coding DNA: TGCAGTGCTAGAACGGGGGAGACCCAGTACTTC.

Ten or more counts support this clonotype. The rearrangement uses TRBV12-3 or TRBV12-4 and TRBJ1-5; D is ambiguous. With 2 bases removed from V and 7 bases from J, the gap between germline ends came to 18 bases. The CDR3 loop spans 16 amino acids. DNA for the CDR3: TGTGCCAGCAGTTTACGATCCCCCGGGGTAAGGCAGCCCCAGCATTTT. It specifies CASSLRSPGVRQPQHF.

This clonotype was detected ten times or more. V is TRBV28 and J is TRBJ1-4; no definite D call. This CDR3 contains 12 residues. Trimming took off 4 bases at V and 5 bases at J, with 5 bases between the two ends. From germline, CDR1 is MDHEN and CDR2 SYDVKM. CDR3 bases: TGTGCCAGCAGTTCTATAAATGAAAAACTGTTTTTT. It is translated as CASSSINEKLFF.

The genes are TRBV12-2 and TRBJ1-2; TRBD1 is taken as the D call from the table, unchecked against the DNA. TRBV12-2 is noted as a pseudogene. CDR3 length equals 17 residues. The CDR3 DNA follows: TGTGCAAGTCGCTTAGCGGAATCGTCACCCCCCGGCTATGGCTACACCTTC. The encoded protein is CASRLAESSPPGYGYTF.

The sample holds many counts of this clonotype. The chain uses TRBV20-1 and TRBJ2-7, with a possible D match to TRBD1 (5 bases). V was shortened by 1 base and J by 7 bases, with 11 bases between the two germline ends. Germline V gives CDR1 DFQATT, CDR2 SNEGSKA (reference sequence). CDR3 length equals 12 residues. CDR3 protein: CSARGRVGEQYV. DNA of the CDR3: TGCAGTGCTAGAGGCAGGGTTGGGGAGCAGTACGTC.

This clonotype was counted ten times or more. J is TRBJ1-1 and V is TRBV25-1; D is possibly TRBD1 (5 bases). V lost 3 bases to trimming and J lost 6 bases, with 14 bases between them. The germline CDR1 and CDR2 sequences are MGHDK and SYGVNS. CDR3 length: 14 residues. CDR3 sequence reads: CASSEQGGSAEAFF. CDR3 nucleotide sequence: TGTGCCAGCAGTGAGCAGGGTGGGTCTGCTGAAGCTTTCTTT. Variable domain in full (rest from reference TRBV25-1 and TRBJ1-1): EADIYQTPRYLVIGTGKKITLECSQTMGHDKMYWYQQDPGMELHLIHYSYGVNSTEKGDLSSESTVSRIRTEHFPLTLESARPSHTSQYLCASSEQGGSAEAFFGQGTRLTVV.

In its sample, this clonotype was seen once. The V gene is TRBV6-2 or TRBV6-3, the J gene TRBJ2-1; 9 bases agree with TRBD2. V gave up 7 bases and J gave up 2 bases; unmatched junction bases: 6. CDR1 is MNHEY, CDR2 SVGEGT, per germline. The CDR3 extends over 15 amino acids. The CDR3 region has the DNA TGTGCCAGCAAAAACGGCGGGGGGGCCTACAATGAGCAGTTCTTC. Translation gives CASKNGGGAYNEQFF.

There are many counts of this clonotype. The CDR3 reads CASSQEGERNGELFF. The CDR3 region has the DNA TGCGCCAGCAGCCAAGAGGGTGAGAGAAACGGGGAGCTGTTTTTT. The rearrangement links TRBV4-1 to TRBJ2-2; D uncertain. Germline V CDR1 and CDR2: MGHRA, YSYEKL. V lost 0 bases and J lost 7, with 12 bases in between. The CDR3 is 15 residues long.

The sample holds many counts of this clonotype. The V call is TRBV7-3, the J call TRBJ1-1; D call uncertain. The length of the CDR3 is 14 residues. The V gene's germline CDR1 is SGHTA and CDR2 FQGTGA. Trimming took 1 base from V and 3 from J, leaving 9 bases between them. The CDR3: CASSLNPGDTEAFF. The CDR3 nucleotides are TGTGCCAGCAGCTTAAATCCGGGAGACACTGAAGCTTTCTTT.